The clone carrying this T cell receptor beta chain showed up many times. The antigen remains undetermined. The germline gives CDR1 SGHTA, CDR2 FQGNSA. V gave up 1 base and J gave up 5 bases; unmatched junction bases: 2. The CDR3 runs 14 residues. This sample is drawn from a study of regulatory T cells in long-lasting Graves disease. Time point of the sample: persistent/refractory GD, antithyroid drugs over 5 years with positive TRAb. TCR sequences were obtained from RNA taken from PBMCs. Sequencing libraries for TCR beta were prepared with iRepertoire HTBI primers and Arm-PCR of CDR3 regions. TCRdb processed the multiplex PCR reads anew with MiXCR; each CDR3 protein has one entry. This table has about 460,000 distinct CDR3 sequences, 22% appearing once. Study-wide findings and caveats: New patients shared 800 to 1,000 public clonotypes, fewer than the roughly 3,000 shared by persistent patients. Persistent Graves' patients showed reduced TCR diversity versus newly diagnosed patients. There was favoring of TRBV28, TRBJ1-2 and TRBJ2-5 in persistent disease.

This specimen was peripheral blood mononuclear cells (PBMCs), taken when the disease was refractory, from a patient treated with antithyroid drugs. The clonotype was recovered from a female donor with Graves disease. The rearrangement links TRBV7-2 to TRBJ2-7; the match to TRBD2 covers 10 bases. CDR3 amino acids: CASSLVLAGDEQYF. CDR3 nucleotides: TGTGCCAGCAGCTTAGTGCTAGCGGGAGACGAGCAGTACTTC.